The TCR beta chain described here comes from a study of T-cell reconstitution after alpha-beta-depleted transplantation in children (dated by TCRdb to the mid-2010s). Describing the broader study: Using TCR repertoire profiling, the study followed T-cell immune reconstitution in a quantitative way in children after TCRalphabeta/CD19-depleted allogeneic hematopoietic cell transplantation.

The trim is 1 base for V and 9 bases for J, with a gap of 7 bases between the germline ends. The CDR3 sequence holds 12 residues, the cysteine and phenylalanine included. Of the read, only the CDR3 DNA is kept; its 36 bases are in frame from base 1. According to the germline V gene, CDR1 reads SGHTA and CDR2 reads FQGNSA. As for this clonotype: The clone's antigen remains unknown. Base qualities are not recorded, but no much larger clone differs from it by a single base.

The library was prepared using PCR. Instrument on record: Illumina HiSeq 2500. TCR libraries were prepared with molecular barcoding, using unique molecular identifiers to normalize TCRbeta repertoire quantification. TCRdb itself trimmed the public reads at Q25 with fastp, ran MiXCR and retained productive beta chains. Every entry covers one CDR3 protein and lists the most common genes and DNA from its rows. This sample holds about 400,000 distinct CDR3 sequences; roughly 22% were observed only once. Around 4% of the sample is taken by the ten largest. The sequence was obtained from a human donor who donated a stem cell graft to a child with acute myeloid leukemia. Sequencing used PBMCs from the stem cell graft donor, obtained from the stem cell graft. The chain is assembled from TRBV7-2 and TRBJ2-1; the D gene assignment is ambiguous. At the DNA level, the sequence is TGTGCCAGCAGCTTAGGTTTAGGTGAGCAGTTCTTC. This gives the protein CASSLGLGEQFF.